This TCR beta chain was sequenced in a study of shared clonotypes between healthy human individuals. Study-level findings and limits: Rarefaction gave evidence that sorted-subset sequencing remained incomplete despite large depth.

Per the study methods: Without quality scores, immunoSEQ junctional reads could not be filtered like full-length reads. TCRdb's copy holds only in-frame clones and misses some; the assay was immunoSEQ multiplex PCR. V and J calls and clone size follow that table, whereas D and trimming were derived from the DNA. The table shows around 1.5 million clones, with around 98% occurring only once. Points on this clone: The antigen remains unidentified.

J gave up 3 bases and V 5 bases, and 6 bases lay outside the gene matches. This CDR3 comprises 16 residues. Per germline, CDR1 MDHEN and CDR2 SYDVKM. This clonotype was sampled from a man aged 25 to 45 in good health. The chain employs TRBV28 and TRBJ2-1, with 11 bases aligning to TRBD2. The specimen was naive CD4+ T cells sorted from blood. Subset defined: CD45RA+ positively selected. The CDR3 region is CASSQIAGGYYNEQFF. CDR3 coding DNA: TGTGCCAGCAGTCAAATAGCGGGAGGGTACTACAATGAGCAGTTCTTC.